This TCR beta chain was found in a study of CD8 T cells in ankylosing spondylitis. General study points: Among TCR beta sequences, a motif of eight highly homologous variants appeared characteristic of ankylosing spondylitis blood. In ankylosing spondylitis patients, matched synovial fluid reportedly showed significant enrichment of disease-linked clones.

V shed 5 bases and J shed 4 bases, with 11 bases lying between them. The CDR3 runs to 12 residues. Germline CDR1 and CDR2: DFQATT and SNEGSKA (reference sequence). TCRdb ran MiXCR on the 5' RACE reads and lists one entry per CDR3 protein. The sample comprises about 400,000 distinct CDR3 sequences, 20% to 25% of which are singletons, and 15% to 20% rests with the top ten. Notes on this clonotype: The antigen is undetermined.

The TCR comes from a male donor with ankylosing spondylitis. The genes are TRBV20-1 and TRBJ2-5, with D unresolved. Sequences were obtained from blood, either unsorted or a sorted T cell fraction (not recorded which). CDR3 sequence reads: CSASKWGETQYF. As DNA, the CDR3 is TGCAGTGCTTCAAAATGGGGAGAGACCCAGTACTTC.